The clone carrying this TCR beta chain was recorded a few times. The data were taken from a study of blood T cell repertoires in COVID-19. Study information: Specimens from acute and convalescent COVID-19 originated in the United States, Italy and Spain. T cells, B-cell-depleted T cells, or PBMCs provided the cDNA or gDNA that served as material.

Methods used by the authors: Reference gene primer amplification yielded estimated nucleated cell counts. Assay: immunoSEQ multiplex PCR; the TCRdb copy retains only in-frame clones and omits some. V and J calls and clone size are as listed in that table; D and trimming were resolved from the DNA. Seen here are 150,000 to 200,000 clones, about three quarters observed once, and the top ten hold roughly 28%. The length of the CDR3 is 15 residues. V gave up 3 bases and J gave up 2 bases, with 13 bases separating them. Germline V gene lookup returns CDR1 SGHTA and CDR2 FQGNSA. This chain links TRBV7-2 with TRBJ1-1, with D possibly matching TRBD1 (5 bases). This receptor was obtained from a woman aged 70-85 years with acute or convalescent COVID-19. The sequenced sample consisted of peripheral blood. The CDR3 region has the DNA TGTGCCAGCAGCTTTTTTGGGGCCGGCAACACTGAAGCTTTCTTT. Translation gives CASSFFGAGNTEAFF. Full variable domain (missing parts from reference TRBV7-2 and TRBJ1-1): GAGVSQSPSNKVTEKGKDVELRCDPISGHTALYWYRQSLGQGLEFLIYFQGNSAPDKSGLPSDRFSAERTGGSVSTLTIQRTQQEDSAVYLCASSFFGAGNTEAFFGQGTRLTVV.